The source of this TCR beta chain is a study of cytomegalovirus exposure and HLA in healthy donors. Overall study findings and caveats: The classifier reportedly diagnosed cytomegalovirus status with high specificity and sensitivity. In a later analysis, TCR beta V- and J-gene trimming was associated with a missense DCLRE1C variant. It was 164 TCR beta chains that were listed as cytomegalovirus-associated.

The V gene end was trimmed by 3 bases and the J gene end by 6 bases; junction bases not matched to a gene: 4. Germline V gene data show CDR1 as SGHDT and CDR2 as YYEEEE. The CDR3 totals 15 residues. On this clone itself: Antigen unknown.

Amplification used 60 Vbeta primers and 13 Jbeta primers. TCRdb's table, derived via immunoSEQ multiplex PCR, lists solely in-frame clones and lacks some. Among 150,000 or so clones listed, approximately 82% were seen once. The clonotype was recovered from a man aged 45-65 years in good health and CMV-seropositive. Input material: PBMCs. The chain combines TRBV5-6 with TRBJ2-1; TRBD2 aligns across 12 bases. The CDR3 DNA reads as TGTGCCAGCAGCTCCGGGACTAGCGGGCCCAATGAGCAGTTCTTC. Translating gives CASSSGTSGPNEQFF. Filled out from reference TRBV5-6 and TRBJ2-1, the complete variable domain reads DAGVTQSPTHLIKTRGQQVTLRCSPKSGHDTVSWYQQALGQGPQFIFQYYEEEERQRGNFPDRFSGHQFPNYSSELNVNALLLGDSALYLCASSSGTSGPNEQFFGPGTRLTVL.